This TCR beta chain was sequenced during a study of control samples from healthy donors and cancer patients. Germline V lookup: CDR1 SGHTA, CDR2 FQGTGA. V was pared by 5 bases and J by 4 bases, with 11 bases between. This CDR3 has 14 amino acids. Clones were sequenced by immunoSEQ multiplex PCR, and TCRdb holds only the in-frame ones, with some missing. The repertoire holds 150,000 or so clones, with approximately 96% as singletons. Sequencing used blood. V is TRBV7-3 and J is TRBJ2-2, with D possibly TRBD2 on 5 matching bases. This receptor was obtained from a man between 40 and 49 years old in good health. DNA of the CDR3: TGTGCCAGCAGCGTAGAGGGCCGCACCGGGGAGCTGTTTTTT. Translation: CASSVEGRTGELFF.